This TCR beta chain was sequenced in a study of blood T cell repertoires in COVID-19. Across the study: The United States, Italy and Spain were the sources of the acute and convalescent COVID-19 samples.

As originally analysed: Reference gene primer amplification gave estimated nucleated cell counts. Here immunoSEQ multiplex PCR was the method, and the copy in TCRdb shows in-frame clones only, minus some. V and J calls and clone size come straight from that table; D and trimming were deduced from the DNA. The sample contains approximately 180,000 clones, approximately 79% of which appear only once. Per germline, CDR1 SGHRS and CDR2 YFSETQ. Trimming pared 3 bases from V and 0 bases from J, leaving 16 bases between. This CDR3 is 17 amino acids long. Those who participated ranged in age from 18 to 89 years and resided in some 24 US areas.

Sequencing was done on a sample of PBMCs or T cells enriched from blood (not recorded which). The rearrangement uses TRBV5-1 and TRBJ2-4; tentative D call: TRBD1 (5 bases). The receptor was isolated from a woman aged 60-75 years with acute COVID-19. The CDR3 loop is CASSSTLSGIAKNIQYF. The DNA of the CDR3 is TGCGCCAGCAGCTCGACCCTCTCAGGGATAGCCAAAAACATTCAGTACTTC.